The 2 T cell receptor beta chains below all came from one sample that was sequenced in a study of T cell responses to AZD1222 COVID-19 vaccine. Clones were read by immunoSEQ multiplex PCR, and TCRdb kept only the in-frame ones, dropping some. Among some 200,000 clones listed, about nine tenths were seen once. Specimen: peripheral blood, collected 28 days after the second AZD1222 dose. These receptor sequences come from an adult who received the AZD1222 COVID-19 vaccine.

The chain uses TRBV29-1 and TRBJ1-2; D is possibly TRBD1 (5 bases). The CDR3 is 11 residues long. Trimming left V 6 bases short and J 7 bases short, with 12 bases between. In germline, CDR1 is SQVTM, CDR2 ANQGSEA. The CDR3, as DNA: TGCAGCGTCCCAATAGGGGCTGGCTACACCTTC. Translation gives CSVPIGAGYTF.

This clone has only one observation. The chain couples TRBV6-1 to TRBJ2-3; the D gene is possibly TRBD1 (5 bases). V lost 1 base to trimming and J lost 2 bases, with 10 bases between them. From germline, CDR1 is MNHNS and CDR2 SASEGT. The CDR3 contains 15 residues. The chain's CDR3 is CASSEVSRDTDTQYF. The CDR3 region has the DNA TGTGCCAGCAGTGAAGTAAGCAGGGACACAGATACGCAGTATTTT.